This T cell receptor (beta chain) comes out of a study of T cells in Graves' hyperthyroidism and ophthalmopathy. Germline CDR1 is SGHTA and CDR2 is FQGNSA. The J segment lost 6 bases and the V segment lost 1 base, leaving 11 bases of the junction unmatched. The CDR3 loop spans 19 amino acids. TCR beta CDR3 region amplification was performed from RNA transcripts. With the HTBI primer set, the TCR CDR3 went through a first round of RT-PCR. Using its own MiXCR run on the multiplex PCR reads, TCRdb lists one record per CDR3 protein. The sample has some 700,000 distinct CDR3 sequences, roughly 17% seen once.

The rearrangement uses TRBV7-2 and TRBJ2-1; TRBD2 aligns across 14 bases. This receptor was taken from a man in his fifties with Graves' hyperthyroidism. Sequencing was done on a sample of blood. This CDR3 reads CASSLGGGLAGVWANEQFF. For the CDR3, the DNA is TGTGCCAGCAGCTTAGGGGGGGGACTAGCGGGAGTTTGGGCCAATGAGCAGTTCTTC.